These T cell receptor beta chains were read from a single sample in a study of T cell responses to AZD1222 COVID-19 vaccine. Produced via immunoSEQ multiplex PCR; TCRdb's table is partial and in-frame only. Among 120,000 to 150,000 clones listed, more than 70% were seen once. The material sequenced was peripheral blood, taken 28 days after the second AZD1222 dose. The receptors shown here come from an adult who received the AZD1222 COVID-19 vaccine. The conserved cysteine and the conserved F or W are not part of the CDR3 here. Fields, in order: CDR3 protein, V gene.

ASSPGQLYEQY | TRBV2
ASISFAGANTGELF | TRBV19
ASSQGLAGGPQETQY | TRBV4-3
ASSSPGLPKEEQY | TRBV28
ASSVDRQGRTEAF | TRBV9
ASSLVGSNTEAF | TRBV5-1
ASSYSITGTSIHEQY | TRBV6-2/TRBV6-3
ASTDRVGEQY | TRBV6-5
ASSPRQGYGYT | TRBV7-3
ASSRDFPTGELF | TRBV11-3
ASNPRGYSYEQY | TRBV25-1
ASSLQGTGRNSPLH | TRBV7-2
ASSQEQQTGGDTIY | TRBV3-1/TRBV3-2
ASSAQGNYGYT | TRBV12-3/TRBV12-4
ASSLHMDSYEQY | TRBV7-2
ASNPGAGPSGTEAF | TRBV6-2/TRBV6-3
ASSPEAGGTAYGYT | TRBV18
ASSLGPGSGQETQY | TRBV18
ATSNRGRAYGYT | TRBV19
ASSLSDYEQY | TRBV7-9
ASSLDPNTGELF | TRBV11-1
ASSYGAGGFLNEQF | TRBV6-5
ASSPQGQANEKLF | TRBV18
ASSPRVDPNTEAF | TRBV18
ASSPPRQSSYNEQF | TRBV18
ASSYSGQLSGNTIY | TRBV6-6
ASSPDRGAEAF | TRBV3-1/TRBV3-2
ASSQSLSDTQY | TRBV7-8
ASGLVVFRGRNQPQH | TRBV12-5
ASSPGTGGGSTEAF | TRBV6-6
ASSLGGNINQPQH | TRBV28
ASSFQSLDGYT | TRBV12-3/TRBV12-4
ASSQDLGLAGTYEQY | TRBV4-2
ASSFSLGTSGYNEQF | TRBV7-2
ASSQGQGPLETQY | TRBV2
ASSQLKTLSSYEQY | TRBV4-1
ASTMDRVNTEAF | TRBV19
ASSLDGGGSYNEQF | TRBV7-2
ASSPRTGPNDQPQH | TRBV27
ASNTNSGLSFRETQY | TRBV5-8
ASSKEGGHYGYT | TRBV21-1
ASRIAGAYEQY | TRBV2
AWSVPRTGGDGYT | TRBV30
ASSFGQSTEAF | TRBV28
ASSPATGLPYEQY | TRBV5-1
ASSYSGQEYGYT | TRBV6-5
ASSDSPGQPDNEQF | TRBV6-4
ASSPFSALEYTQY | TRBV9
ASSQSMGRETEAF | TRBV23-1
ASKEEPGTGYGYT | TRBV6-5
ASSYGPAEKLF | TRBV6-6
ASSSGRLFTEAF | TRBV5-1
ASRYRRDRGEQY | TRBV28
ASSFTGGGAF | TRBV12-3/TRBV12-4
ASSQDSDSGRGLNTEAF | TRBV4-2
ASAPGSSYNSPLH | TRBV4-1
ASSLADTSNQPQH | TRBV7-9
ATSDFPLAGKGTGELF | TRBV24-1
ASSLRGQVDPNYGYT | TRBV5-1
ASSVDSTATEAF | TRBV9